This T cell receptor beta chain was sequenced during a study of identical twins. Study-level results: It was cross-sectional statistical analysis, not following the same donors, that the conclusions relied on. Whereas memory repertoires showed no such difference, abundant cord blood beta clonotypes carried fewer insertions. For zero-insertion analyses, partial confounding could come from invariant MAIT and iNKT cells. Among out-of-frame alpha sequences shared by twins, low generation probability occurred in excess.

The CDR3 runs 17 residues. The germline CDR1 and CDR2 sequences are SGHAT and FQNNGV. V shed 3 bases and J 3 bases; nucleotides not matched to a gene: 9. With respect to this clonotype: What it binds is unknown.

Via MiXCR, TCRdb re-called the 5' RACE reads, giving one row per CDR3 protein. The profile shows approximately 630,000 distinct CDR3 sequences, 7.1% of them singletons. This sample also appeared in a second study, on yellow fever vaccine responses in identical twins.

This chain joins TRBV11-2 and TRBJ2-2; TRBD2 matches 8 bases. This sequence was found in a woman aged 18-30 years in good health. The specimen was PBMCs. Here the CDR3 DNA reads TGTGCCAGCAGCTTCCTTAGCGGGACCGGGGACACCGGGGAGCTGTTTTTT. This encodes CASSFLSGTGDTGELFF. Looking up the rest from reference TRBV11-2 and TRBJ2-2 gives the full variable domain: EAGVAQSPRYKIIEKRQSVAFWCNPISGHATLYWYQQILGQGPKLLIQFQNNGVVDDSQLPKDRFSAERLKGVDSTLKIQPAKLEDSAVYLCASSFLSGTGDTGELFFGEGSRLTVL.